One and the same sample provided the 20 T cell receptor beta chains below, sequenced in a study of T cell changes during pregnancy in multiple sclerosis (dated by TCRdb to the late 2010s). The library was made by the immunoSEQ multiplex PCR assay. TCRdb stores this immuneACCESS table with in-frame sequences only. Part of the clones is absent; in the studies checked, under half of the shortfall reflects unresolved V genes, and no reason is known for the rest. This sample comprises tens of thousands of clones, approximately 92% of them detected only once. The ten top clones hold less than 2.5% of the sample. Specimen: peripheral blood, collected before pregnancy. These receptors were collected from a female donor with multiple sclerosis, enrolled in a pregnancy study.

The rearrangement uses TRBV5-1 and TRBJ1-1, with TRBD1 identical over 8 bases. J lost 4 bases, V lost 3 bases, and 5 bases had no gene match. The CDR3 is 14 residues long. Germline values: CDR1 SGHRS, CDR2 YFSETQ. CDR3 DNA: TGCGCCAGCAGCTGGGGACAGGTGGGCACTGAAGCTTTCTTT. Translating gives CASSWGQVGTEAFF.

The chain joins TRBV2 to TRBJ2-3; tentative D call: TRBD1 (6 bases). The CDR3 loop spans 13 amino acids. Deletions cut 8 bases from V and 1 base from J, with 10 bases between. Per the germline V gene, CDR1 is SNHLY and CDR2 is FYNNEI. CDR3 loop: CASFRGGTDTQYF. CDR3 nucleotide sequence: TGTGCCAGCTTCAGGGGCGGCACAGATACGCAGTATTTT.

The chain carries TRBV18 and TRBJ2-1; D is possibly TRBD2 (6 bases). V was cut by 3 bases and J by 0 bases, with 9 bases left in between. Germline loops: CDR1 KGHSH, CDR2 LQKENI. The CDR3 consists of 15 residues. The CDR3 region has the DNA TGTGCCAGCTCACCGCCCGGGAGCTCCTACAATGAGCAGTTCTTC. As protein: CASSPPGSSYNEQFF.

This rearrangement joins TRBV7-9 to TRBJ1-5; weak D call: TRBD1 (6 bases). The CDR3 extends over 15 amino acids. Trimming pared 2 bases from V and 0 bases from J, leaving 8 bases between. CDR1 and CDR2 from the germline V gene are SEHNR and FQNEAQ (reference sequence). For the CDR3, the DNA is TGTGCCAGCAGCTTACGACAGGATAGCAATCAGCCCCAGCATTTT. Translated, it gives CASSLRQDSNQPQHF.

This chain joins TRBV19 and TRBJ1-1; 7 positions match TRBD1. The CDR3 runs to 17 residues. Losses at the gene ends were 4 bases for V and 1 base for J; bases not matched to a gene: 12. Germline CDR1 and CDR2: LNHDA and SQIVND (reference sequence). CDR3 nucleotide sequence: TGTGCCAGTAGTACAACTAAGACAGGGAGCGGGAACACTGAAGCTTTCTTT. Residues: CASSTTKTGSGNTEAFF.

The gene calls are TRBV30 and TRBJ1-2, with 7 bases aligning to TRBD1. This CDR3 has 10 residues. The V gene end was trimmed by 4 bases and the J gene end by 8 bases; junction bases not matched to a gene: 1. The germline V gene has CDR1 GTSNPN and CDR2 SVGIG (reference sequence). The CDR3 loop is CAWNRGGYTF. CDR3 DNA: TGTGCCTGGAACAGGGGCGGCTACACCTTC.

The table lists this clone with a count of one. The J gene is TRBJ2-3, the V gene TRBV29-1; 7 bases line up with TRBD2. With V trimmed by 3 bases and J by 4 bases, 13 bases remained unmatched. Germline lookup yields CDR1 SQVTM and CDR2 ANQGSEA. This CDR3 has 16 amino acids. The CDR3 DNA is TGCAGCGTTGAGGGGGAGGGTGCGGCGATACCAGATACGCAGTATTTT. Amino acid sequence: CSVEGEGAAIPDTQYF.

In its sample, this clone was seen a few times. J is TRBJ2-1 and V is TRBV29-1; perhaps TRBD1 as D (5 bases). The CDR3 runs to 13 residues. The germline V and J ends were trimmed by 2 bases and 5 bases, with 10 bases remaining between them. Per germline, CDR1 SQVTM and CDR2 ANQGSEA. CDR3 DNA: TGCAGCGTTGAACAGGGTCCCAACAATGAGCAGTTCTTC. This gives the protein CSVEQGPNNEQFF.

This clone was observed once. The chain is built from TRBV27 and TRBJ2-1; 7 nucleotides agree with TRBD2. The germline CDR1 and CDR2 sequences are MNHEY and SMNVEV (reference sequence). CDR3 length: 15 amino acids. Unmatched junction bases numbered 7, after V lost 0 bases and J lost 8 bases. CDR3 amino acids: CASSLSGGPLDEQFF. CDR3 DNA: TGTGCCAGCAGTTTATCGGGAGGGCCTTTAGATGAGCAGTTCTTC.

The genes are TRBV25-1 and TRBJ2-7, with D possibly being TRBD2 (5 bases). V gave up 6 bases and J gave up 3 bases, with 21 bases separating them. Per germline, CDR1 MGHDK and CDR2 SYGVNS. This CDR3 region has 16 residues. The CDR3 DNA reads as TGTGCCAGCAGCCTACTAACACCGGGAAACAACTACGAGCAGTACTTC. This gives the protein CASSLLTPGNNYEQYF.

This clone was counted once. This chain connects TRBV6-1 to TRBJ1-1, with D hard to call. V was trimmed by 6 bases and J by 3 bases, leaving 14 bases between them. Germline V gene sequence: CDR1 MNHNS, CDR2 SASEGT. CDR3 size: 14 residues. CDR3 region: CASSRNFGDTEAFF. In DNA, the CDR3 is TGTGCCAGCAGCCGTAATTTCGGGGACACTGAAGCTTTCTTT.

The genes are TRBV7-9 and TRBJ2-1, with 11 positions matching TRBD2. There are 16 residues in the CDR3. The ends lost 1 base at V and 4 bases at J; junction bases unmatched: 3. The germline V gene encodes CDR1 SEHNR and CDR2 FQNEAQ (reference sequence). The CDR3 spells CASSLVASGGYNEQFF. The DNA for the CDR3 is TGTGCCAGCAGCTTAGTGGCTAGCGGGGGGTACAATGAGCAGTTCTTC.

The chain carries TRBV19 and TRBJ2-1, with D perhaps TRBD2 (5 bases). V was pared by 1 base and J by 4 bases, with 17 bases between. Germline CDR1 reads LNHDA; CDR2 reads SQIVND (reference sequence). This CDR3 is 17 amino acids long. CDR3 sequence reads: CASSIGRISAFYNEQFF. CDR3 DNA sequence: TGTGCCAGTAGTATAGGGAGGATTAGTGCCTTTTACAATGAGCAGTTCTTC.

This chain connects TRBV6-4 to TRBJ2-7; D call uncertain. The CDR3 contains 13 residues. Trimming removed 5 bases from V and 4 bases from J, with 12 bases in between. Germline lookup yields CDR1 MRHNA and CDR2 SNTAGT. In DNA form, the CDR3 reads TGTGCCAGCAGTCTGTTTCCAGGATACGAGCAGTACTTC. Translation gives CASSLFPGYEQYF.

This clone has a handful of counts. The chain has TRBV5-4 and TRBJ1-1; no firm D call. Looked up from germline, CDR1 is SGHNT and CDR2 is YYREEE (reference sequence). V lost 0 bases and J 4 bases, leaving 10 bases between the germline ends. The CDR3 is 14 amino acids. CDR3: CASSLALEGTEAFF. CDR3 coding DNA: TGTGCCAGCAGCTTGGCCCTCGAGGGCACTGAAGCTTTCTTT.

The J gene is TRBJ2-7, the V gene TRBV6-1, with 8 nucleotides matching TRBD1. The V and J ends lost 7 bases and 0 bases, in that order; junction bases with no gene match: 8. There are 15 residues in the CDR3. Germline V lookup: CDR1 MNHNS, CDR2 SASEGT. CDR3 amino acids: CASTGGQALSYEQYF. The CDR3 coding sequence is TGTGCCAGCACCGGGGGACAGGCACTCTCCTACGAGCAGTACTTC.

CDR3 sequence: CSVEVGQGHGYTF. The CDR3 coding sequence is TGCAGCGTTGAGGTGGGACAGGGGCATGGCTACACCTTC. The J gene is TRBJ1-2, the V gene TRBV29-1, with 10 bases identical to TRBD1. CDR1 SQVTM and CDR2 ANQGSEA come from the germline V gene. Unmatched junction bases numbered 4, after V lost 3 bases and J lost 6 bases. This CDR3 has 13 amino acids.

The J gene is TRBJ1-4, the V gene TRBV19; no clear D. The CDR3 has 15 amino acids. The V end was cut by 3 bases, the J end by 7 bases, with 15 bases between. Germline V gene lookup returns CDR1 LNHDA and CDR2 SQIVND (reference sequence). This CDR3 is CASSIQGLPGEKLFF. The CDR3 DNA reads as TGTGCCAGTAGTATTCAAGGCCTACCGGGTGAAAAACTGTTTTTT.

The V gene is TRBV14, the J gene TRBJ2-1; the match to TRBD1 covers 7 bases. With 0 bases clipped from V and 10 bases from J, the junction kept 9 bases outside the gene matches. Germline assignment: CDR1 SGHDN and CDR2 FVKESK. This CDR3 comprises 15 residues. CDR3 bases: TGTGCCAGCAGCCAAGATTGGTACAGGGGCGGCGAGCAGTTCTTC. Translation gives CASSQDWYRGGEQFF. Full variable domain (outside the CDR3, taken from reference TRBV14 and TRBJ2-1): EAGVTQFPSHSVIEKGQTVTLRCDPISGHDNLYWYRRVMGKEIKFLLHFVKESKQDESGMPNNRFLAERTGGTYSTLKVQPAELEDSGVYFCASSQDWYRGGEQFFGPGTRLTVL.

The chain combines TRBV4-1 with TRBJ2-1; the D gene is possibly TRBD2 (6 bases). V was clipped by 2 bases and J by 7 bases, with 27 bases between them. Germline lookup yields CDR1 MGHRA and CDR2 YSYEKL. The CDR3 sequence is 19 residues long. CDR3 sequence reads: CASSQQLSAGLAGGNEQFF. The CDR3 region has the DNA TGCGCCAGCAGCCAACAACTCTCCGCGGGGCTAGCAGGAGGAAATGAGCAGTTCTTC.